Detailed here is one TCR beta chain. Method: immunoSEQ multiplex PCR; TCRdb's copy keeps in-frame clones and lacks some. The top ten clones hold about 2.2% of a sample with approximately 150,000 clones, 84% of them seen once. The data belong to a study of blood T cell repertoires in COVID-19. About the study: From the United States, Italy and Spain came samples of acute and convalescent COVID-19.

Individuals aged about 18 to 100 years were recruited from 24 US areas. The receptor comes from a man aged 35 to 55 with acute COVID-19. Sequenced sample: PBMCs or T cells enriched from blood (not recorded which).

CDR3 nucleotides: TGTGCCAGCAGCCTTAACAGCCAGCAGTACTTC. Translation: CASSLNSQQYF. The rearrangement uses TRBV7-6 and TRBJ2-7; D unclear. V was clipped by 5 bases and J by 8 bases, with 10 bases between them. The CDR3 runs 11 residues. Germline V lookup: CDR1 SGHVS, CDR2 FNYEAQ. Variable domain in full (rest from reference TRBV7-6 and TRBJ2-7): GAGVSQSPRYKVTKRGQDVALRCDPISGHVSLYWYRQALGQGPEFLTYFNYEAQQDKSGLPNDRFSAERPEGSISTLTIQRTEQRDSAMYRCASSLNSQQYFGPGTRLTVT.